The rows below give T cell receptor beta chains drawn from one sample of a study of T cell responses to AZD1222 COVID-19 vaccine. Data came from immunoSEQ multiplex PCR; TCRdb stores just in-frame clones and leaves some out. The data show about 90,000 clones, with roughly 85% seen just once and 4.5% held by the top ten. Sequencing was performed on peripheral blood, taken 28 days after the second AZD1222 dose. These receptors were collected from an adult who received the AZD1222 COVID-19 vaccine. Both conserved end residues are part of each CDR3. D genes are given only for firm matches. Clone size is stated in some rows and not others, as once, few, many or a class when expanded.

size,D,V,J,CDR3,DNA
.,.,TRBV6-5,TRBJ2-1,CASRDSNNEQFF,TGTGCCAGTCGGGACTCCAACAATGAGCAGTTCTTC
.,TRBD2,TRBV11-3,TRBJ2-3,CASSPRAGGPTDTQYF,TGTGCCAGCAGCCCGCGAGCGGGAGGGCCTACAGATACGCAGTATTTT
.,TRBD1,TRBV13,TRBJ1-2,CASSNRRGPTYGYTF,TGTGCCAGCAGCAACCGCAGGGGGCCGACCTATGGCTACACCTTC
.,.,TRBV3-1/TRBV3-2,TRBJ2-5,CASSHEYRQSQETQYF,TGTGCCAGCAGCCATGAGTACAGACAGAGCCAAGAGACCCAGTACTTC
.,.,TRBV5-6,TRBJ1-4,CASSPLSRNEKLFF,TGTGCCAGCAGCCCGCTAAGTCGTAATGAAAAACTGTTTTTT
.,.,TRBV6-4,TRBJ2-3,CASSPTSTGTDTQYF,TGTGCCAGCAGCCCGACTAGTACGGGAACAGATACGCAGTATTTT
once,.,TRBV9,TRBJ2-7,CASSVGQTYEQYF,TGTGCCAGCAGCGTCGGACAGACCTACGAGCAGTACTTC
.,.,TRBV5-4,TRBJ2-2,CASSLRGITGELFF,TGTGCCAGCAGCCTAAGGGGGATCACCGGGGAGCTGTTTTTT
.,.,TRBV9,TRBJ2-7,CASSVGSGNGEQYF,TGTGCCAGCAGCGTAGGTTCGGGAAATGGCGAGCAGTACTTC
.,TRBD1,TRBV6-2/TRBV6-3,TRBJ2-7,CASSNYRDRASGEQYF,TGTGCCAGCAGTAACTACCGGGACAGGGCATCAGGAGAGCAGTACTTC
.,TRBD2,TRBV10-1,TRBJ2-1,CASSESGSGRSASYNEQFF,TGCGCCAGCAGTGAGTCGGGTAGCGGGAGGTCGGCCTCCTACAATGAGCAGTTCTTC
.,.,TRBV19,TRBJ1-1,CASSLEAFF,TGTGCCAGTAGTCTTGAAGCTTTCTTT
.,TRBD1,TRBV2,TRBJ1-6,CASSKPGTGGFYNSPLHF,TGTGCCAGCAGTAAGCCCGGGACAGGGGGTTTCTATAATTCACCCCTCCACTTT
.,.,TRBV18,TRBJ2-4,CASSPPGGKAKNIQYF,TGTGCCAGCTCACCACCAGGCGGGAAGGCCAAAAACATTCAGTACTTC
.,TRBD1,TRBV27,TRBJ1-2,CASSFSTGGHYGYTF,TGTGCCAGCAGTTTCTCGACAGGGGGGCACTATGGCTACACCTTC
.,.,TRBV7-8,TRBJ1-1,CASSSNLAGGAFF,TGTGCCAGCAGCTCCAACCTGGCCGGAGGAGCTTTCTTT
.,.,TRBV7-8,TRBJ2-7,CASSLRREAYEQYF,TGTGCCAGCAGCTTAAGAAGGGAGGCCTACGAGCAGTACTTC
.,.,TRBV2,TRBJ2-7,CASSARGGLERF,TGTGCCAGCAGTGCCCGAGGAGGGTTGGAGAGGTTC
.,.,TRBV15,TRBJ1-6,CATSREFKNSPLHF,TGTGCCACCAGCAGGGAATTCAAAAATTCACCCCTCCACTTT
once,TRBD1,TRBV24-1,TRBJ1-2,CATSDPDRAGRGYTF,TGTGCCACCAGTGATCCCGACAGGGCCGGCCGGGGCTACACCTTC
.,TRBD1,TRBV10-3,TRBJ2-7,CAISGRQGGHEQYF,TGTGCCATCAGTGGTCGACAGGGGGGCCACGAGCAGTACTTC
few,.,TRBV6-2/TRBV6-3,TRBJ1-5,CASSYSGYSNQPQHF,TGTGCCAGCAGTTACTCAGGTTATAGCAATCAGCCCCAGCATTTT
.,TRBD2,TRBV3-1/TRBV3-2,TRBJ2-7,CASSRLAGTSYEQYF,TGTGCCAGCAGTCGCCTTGCCGGGACTAGTTACGAGCAGTACTTC
few,.,TRBV6-5,TRBJ2-1,CASSYRQNNEQFF,TGTGCCAGCAGTTACCGGCAGAACAATGAGCAGTTCTTC
.,.,TRBV6-2/TRBV6-3,TRBJ2-3,CASSPSASTDTQYF,TGTGCCAGCAGCCCCAGCGCCAGCACAGATACGCAGTATTTT
.,TRBD2,TRBV27,TRBJ2-5,CASSWRASGSETQYF,TGTGCCAGCAGTTGGCGGGCTAGCGGGAGTGAGACCCAGTACTTC
.,TRBD1,TRBV6-5,TRBJ1-4,CASSYGQGDEKLFF,TGTGCCAGCAGTTACGGGCAGGGGGACGAAAAACTGTTTTTT
.,TRBD2,TRBV7-7,TRBJ2-3,CASSLSGGTDTQYF,TGTGCTAGCAGCTTAAGCGGGGGGACAGATACGCAGTATTTT
few,TRBD2,TRBV7-3,TRBJ2-1,CASSSGLAGLEQFF,TGTGCCAGCAGCTCCGGACTAGCGGGACTTGAGCAGTTCTTC
few,TRBD2,TRBV4-2,TRBJ2-1,CASSQDYSGGALEQFF,TGTGCCAGCAGCCAGGACTATAGCGGGGGGGCGTTAGAGCAGTTCTTC
few,.,TRBV6-1,TRBJ1-2,CASSESLQSTGFRNYGYTF,TGTGCCAGCAGTGAAAGTCTCCAGAGTACGGGTTTTAGAAACTATGGCTACACCTTC
once,.,TRBV9,TRBJ2-2,CASSAPGELFF,TGTGCCAGCAGCGCCCCTGGGGAGCTGTTTTTT
.,.,TRBV11-2,TRBJ1-5,CASSPQGSNQPQHF,TGTGCCAGCAGCCCACAGGGTAGCAATCAGCCCCAGCATTTT
.,TRBD1,TRBV6-5,TRBJ1-1,CASTNDRVRAEAFF,TGTGCCAGCACCAACGACAGGGTCAGGGCTGAAGCTTTCTTT